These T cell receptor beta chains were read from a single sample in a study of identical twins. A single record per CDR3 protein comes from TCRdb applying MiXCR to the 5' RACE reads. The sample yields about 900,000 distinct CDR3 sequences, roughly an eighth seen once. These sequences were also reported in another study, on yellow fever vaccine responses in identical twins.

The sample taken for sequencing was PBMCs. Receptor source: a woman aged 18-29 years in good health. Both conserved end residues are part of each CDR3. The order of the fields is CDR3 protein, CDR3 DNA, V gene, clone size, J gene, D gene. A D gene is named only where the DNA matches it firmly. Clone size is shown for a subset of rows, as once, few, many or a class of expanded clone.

CDR3aa: CASSTTGTPEPNTEAFF
CDR3nt: TGTGCCAGCAGCACGACCGGGACACCCGAACCGAACACTGAAGCTTTCTTT
v_gene: TRBV7-6
abundance: .
j_gene: TRBJ1-1
d_gene: .

CDR3aa: CATSDLPSTSTDTQYF
CDR3nt: TGTGCCACCAGTGATTTGCCCAGCACTAGCACAGATACGCAGTATTTT
v_gene: TRBV24-1
abundance: many
j_gene: TRBJ2-3
d_gene: .

CDR3aa: CSVESQGARDTQYF
CDR3nt: TGCAGCGTTGAGTCGCAGGGGGCTAGGGATACGCAGTATTTT
v_gene: TRBV29-1
abundance: .
j_gene: TRBJ2-3
d_gene: TRBD1

CDR3aa: CASRGTGLMNTEAFF
CDR3nt: TGTGCCAGCAGGGGGACAGGTCTTATGAACACTGAAGCTTTCTTT
v_gene: TRBV2
abundance: few
j_gene: TRBJ1-1
d_gene: TRBD1

CDR3aa: CASSESKGQPGADTQYF
CDR3nt: TGTGCCAGCAGTGAATCGAAGGGACAACCTGGGGCAGATACGCAGTATTTT
v_gene: TRBV25-1
abundance: few
j_gene: TRBJ2-3
d_gene: .

CDR3aa: CASSLRPAEAFF
CDR3nt: TGTGCCAGCAGCTTAAGACCAGCTGAAGCTTTCTTT
v_gene: TRBV7-9
abundance: .
j_gene: TRBJ1-1
d_gene: .

CDR3aa: CASSSAGGPNEQYF
CDR3nt: TGTGCCAGCAGTTCAGCGGGAGGTCCGAACGAGCAGTACTTC
v_gene: TRBV28
abundance: .
j_gene: TRBJ2-7
d_gene: TRBD2

CDR3aa: CASSQTGLATSTDTQYF
CDR3nt: TGCGCCAGCAGCCAGACGGGACTAGCGACTAGCACAGATACGCAGTATTTT
v_gene: TRBV4-1
abundance: .
j_gene: TRBJ2-3
d_gene: TRBD2

CDR3aa: CSASNPSGNTGELFF
CDR3nt: TGCAGTGCTAGTAACCCTAGCGGGAACACCGGGGAGCTGTTTTTT
v_gene: TRBV20-1
abundance: few
j_gene: TRBJ2-2
d_gene: TRBD2

CDR3aa: CASSLGDRFTLGTQYF
CDR3nt: TGTGCCAGCAGCTTAGGGGACAGGTTTACTTTGGGGACCCAGTACTTC
v_gene: TRBV9
abundance: .
j_gene: TRBJ2-5
d_gene: TRBD1

CDR3aa: CASSLPGGPGTDTQYF
CDR3nt: TGTGCCAGCAGCTTACCGGGAGGGCCGGGCACAGATACGCAGTATTTT
v_gene: TRBV7-2
abundance: few
j_gene: TRBJ2-3
d_gene: TRBD2

CDR3aa: CATRGHFNQPQHF
CDR3nt: TGTGCCACCCGTGGACACTTCAATCAGCCCCAGCATTTT
v_gene: TRBV10-3
abundance: .
j_gene: TRBJ1-5
d_gene: .

CDR3aa: CASSQSSVGRSETQYF
CDR3nt: TGTGCCAGCAGTCAATCTTCGGTCGGGAGAAGCGAGACCCAGTACTTC
v_gene: TRBV2
abundance: few
j_gene: TRBJ2-5
d_gene: .

CDR3aa: CASSGGWGTNGGYTF
CDR3nt: TGTGCCAGCAGCGGAGGTTGGGGGACAAATGGAGGCTACACCTTC
v_gene: TRBV9
abundance: .
j_gene: TRBJ1-2
d_gene: .

CDR3aa: CASSQDIGGSKETQYF
CDR3nt: TGCGCCAGCAGCCAAGATATTGGGGGGAGCAAAGAGACCCAGTACTTC
v_gene: TRBV4-1
abundance: .
j_gene: TRBJ2-5
d_gene: .

CDR3aa: CASTLGGDLSNQPQHF
CDR3nt: TGTGCCAGTACCCTAGGCGGAGATTTGAGCAATCAGCCCCAGCATTTT
v_gene: TRBV19
abundance: .
j_gene: TRBJ1-5
d_gene: .

CDR3aa: CASSFVTSGSYIQYF
CDR3nt: TGTGCCAGCAGCTTCGTAACTAGCGGGAGTTACATTCAGTACTTC
v_gene: TRBV13
abundance: .
j_gene: TRBJ2-4
d_gene: TRBD2

CDR3aa: CSAREHLNSPLHF
CDR3nt: TGCAGTGCTAGAGAACACTTGAATTCACCCCTCCACTTT
v_gene: TRBV20-1
abundance: few
j_gene: TRBJ1-6
d_gene: .

CDR3aa: CASSLISGLAGGARYNEQFF
CDR3nt: TGTGCCAGCAGCTTAATCTCGGGACTAGCGGGAGGAGCAAGATACAATGAGCAGTTCTTC
v_gene: TRBV11-1
abundance: .
j_gene: TRBJ2-1
d_gene: TRBD2

CDR3aa: CSAPELSGNTIYF
CDR3nt: TGCAGTGCTCCAGAATTATCTGGAAACACCATATATTTT
v_gene: TRBV20-1
abundance: .
j_gene: TRBJ1-3
d_gene: .

CDR3aa: CASSPIHTLGARGDEQYF
CDR3nt: TGTGCCAGCAGTCCCATTCACACCCTGGGGGCGCGGGGGGACGAGCAGTACTTC
v_gene: TRBV27
abundance: few
j_gene: TRBJ2-7
d_gene: TRBD2

CDR3aa: CASSPRGTGGNQPQHF
CDR3nt: TGTGCCAGCAGTCCCCGAGGCACCGGAGGCAATCAGCCCCAGCATTTT
v_gene: TRBV27
abundance: .
j_gene: TRBJ1-5
d_gene: .

CDR3aa: CSVGLGPQETQYF
CDR3nt: TGCAGCGTGGGGCTAGGGCCCCAGGAGACCCAGTACTTC
v_gene: TRBV29-1
abundance: .
j_gene: TRBJ2-5
d_gene: .

CDR3aa: CAITTGTSYNEQFF
CDR3nt: TGTGCCATCACTACCGGGACTAGCTACAATGAGCAGTTCTTC
v_gene: TRBV12-3/TRBV12-4
abundance: .
j_gene: TRBJ2-1
d_gene: TRBD2

CDR3aa: CASSAGQSYNEQFF
CDR3nt: TGCGCCAGCAGCGCCGGACAGTCCTACAATGAGCAGTTCTTC
v_gene: TRBV5-1
abundance: many
j_gene: TRBJ2-1
d_gene: .

CDR3aa: CASGGVLTYEQYF
CDR3nt: TGTGCTAGTGGTGGCGTCCTCACCTACGAGCAGTACTTC
v_gene: TRBV12-5
abundance: few
j_gene: TRBJ2-7
d_gene: .

CDR3aa: CAISGVVGASGEQYF
CDR3nt: TGTGCCATCAGCGGAGTGGTAGGGGCATCGGGAGAGCAGTACTTC
v_gene: TRBV10-3
abundance: .
j_gene: TRBJ2-7
d_gene: .

CDR3aa: CASTTSTNTGELFF
CDR3nt: TGTGCCAGCACCACGTCTACGAACACCGGGGAGCTGTTTTTT
v_gene: TRBV2
abundance: .
j_gene: TRBJ2-2
d_gene: .

CDR3aa: CASSQSVSWDEKLFF
CDR3nt: TGCGCCAGCAGCCAATCAGTATCTTGGGATGAAAAACTGTTTTTT
v_gene: TRBV4-1
abundance: few
j_gene: TRBJ1-4
d_gene: .

CDR3aa: CSASGNFRYNEQFF
CDR3nt: TGCAGTGCTAGCGGGAACTTTCGATACAATGAGCAGTTCTTC
v_gene: TRBV20-1
abundance: many
j_gene: TRBJ2-1
d_gene: .

CDR3aa: CASSLDSGNSPLHF
CDR3nt: TGTGCCAGCAGTCTCGACAGCGGTAATTCACCCCTCCACTTT
v_gene: TRBV6-4
abundance: .
j_gene: TRBJ1-6
d_gene: .

CDR3aa: CASSVVDSNNEQFF
CDR3nt: TGTGCCAGCAGCGTAGTGGACTCCAACAATGAGCAGTTCTTC
v_gene: TRBV9
abundance: .
j_gene: TRBJ2-1
d_gene: .

CDR3aa: CASSSPASGWYNEQFF
CDR3nt: TGTGCCAGCAGTTCCCCTGCAAGCGGGTGGTACAATGAGCAGTTCTTC
v_gene: TRBV2
abundance: few
j_gene: TRBJ2-1
d_gene: .

CDR3aa: CASSLLGDVDTQYF
CDR3nt: TGTGCCAGCAGCTTATTGGGGGATGTTGATACGCAGTATTTT
v_gene: TRBV7-9
abundance: few
j_gene: TRBJ2-3
d_gene: .

CDR3aa: CASSLLSGGSTDTQYF
CDR3nt: TGTGCCAGCAGCCTTCTTAGCGGGGGGAGCACAGATACGCAGTATTTT
v_gene: TRBV7-6
abundance: few
j_gene: TRBJ2-3
d_gene: TRBD2

CDR3aa: CSAESPLPLADGELFF
CDR3nt: TGCAGTGCTGAATCCCCCCTTCCCCTAGCGGACGGGGAGCTGTTTTTT
v_gene: TRBV20-1
abundance: .
j_gene: TRBJ2-2
d_gene: TRBD2

CDR3aa: CSAELGRYEQYF
CDR3nt: TGCAGCGCCGAGCTGGGAAGATACGAGCAGTACTTC
v_gene: TRBV29-1
abundance: many
j_gene: TRBJ2-7
d_gene: .

CDR3aa: CASSLPGQASYEQYF
CDR3nt: TGTGCCAGCAGCTTGCCGGGACAGGCTTCCTACGAGCAGTACTTC
v_gene: TRBV28
abundance: many
j_gene: TRBJ2-7
d_gene: TRBD1

CDR3aa: CASSQDTLAAAKNIQYF
CDR3nt: TGTGCCAGCAGCCAAGATACCTTAGCGGCAGCCAAAAACATTCAGTACTTC
v_gene: TRBV3-1
abundance: .
j_gene: TRBJ2-4
d_gene: .

CDR3aa: CASRRLLTDTQYF
CDR3nt: TGTGCCAGCAGAAGGCTTCTGACAGATACGCAGTATTTT
v_gene: TRBV12-3/TRBV12-4
abundance: few
j_gene: TRBJ2-3
d_gene: .

CDR3aa: CSAREPRGDRGGQPQHF
CDR3nt: TGCAGTGCTAGAGAGCCCAGGGGGGACAGGGGAGGCCAGCCCCAGCATTTT
v_gene: TRBV20-1
abundance: few
j_gene: TRBJ1-5
d_gene: TRBD1

CDR3aa: CASRHRGNYEQYF
CDR3nt: TGTGCCAGCAGGCACAGGGGCAACTACGAGCAGTACTTC
v_gene: TRBV27
abundance: few
j_gene: TRBJ2-7
d_gene: TRBD1

CDR3aa: CAISESGAGIFTDTQYF
CDR3nt: TGTGCCATCAGTGAGTCCGGAGCGGGGATCTTCACAGATACGCAGTATTTT
v_gene: TRBV10-3
abundance: few
j_gene: TRBJ2-3
d_gene: TRBD2

CDR3aa: CASSPRGSGQYNEQFF
CDR3nt: TGTGCCAGCAGCCCCCGCGGTAGCGGGCAATACAATGAGCAGTTCTTC
v_gene: TRBV7-2
abundance: .
j_gene: TRBJ2-1
d_gene: TRBD2

CDR3aa: CASSRRGSGGAGEQFF
CDR3nt: TGTGCCAGCAGTCGACGGGGGAGCGGGGGGGCGGGTGAGCAGTTCTTC
v_gene: TRBV6-1
abundance: few
j_gene: TRBJ2-1
d_gene: TRBD2

CDR3aa: CASSQPAGADWTDTQYF
CDR3nt: TGTGCCAGCAGCCAGCCCGCGGGGGCTGATTGGACAGATACGCAGTATTTT
v_gene: TRBV7-6
abundance: .
j_gene: TRBJ2-3
d_gene: .

CDR3aa: CASTSGGAADTQYF
CDR3nt: TGCGCCAGCACTTCTGGGGGGGCGGCAGATACGCAGTATTTT
v_gene: TRBV5-1
abundance: many
j_gene: TRBJ2-3
d_gene: .

CDR3aa: CASSQDAAREQYF
CDR3nt: TGTGCCAGCAGCCAAGATGCGGCGCGCGAGCAGTACTTC
v_gene: TRBV14
abundance: few
j_gene: TRBJ2-7
d_gene: .

CDR3aa: CASSQLLTDTQYF
CDR3nt: TGTGCCAGCAGCCAACTACTCACAGATACGCAGTATTTT
v_gene: TRBV6-1
abundance: many
j_gene: TRBJ2-3
d_gene: .

CDR3aa: CASSQERQAGQPQHF
CDR3nt: TGCGCCAGCAGCCAAGAGAGACAGGCAGGGCAGCCCCAGCATTTT
v_gene: TRBV4-1
abundance: few
j_gene: TRBJ1-5
d_gene: .